These T cell receptor beta chains were read from a single sample in a study of regulatory T cells in long-lasting Graves disease. TCRdb reprocessed the multiplex PCR reads with MiXCR, giving one entry per CDR3 protein. The sample has approximately 300,000 distinct CDR3 sequences, 18% seen once. This specimen was peripheral blood mononuclear cells (PBMCs), taken at new diagnosis, from a patient treated with antithyroid drugs. The receptors were gathered from a female donor with Graves disease. CDR3s include the opening cysteine and the closing phenylalanine or tryptophan. D genes are given only for firm matches. A clone size is listed for some rows: how often the clone was seen (once, few, many), or a class if it is expanded.

NA,TRBJ2-7,many,TRBV19,TGTGCCAGTAGATCCCGACCGGGATTATCCTACGAGCAGTACTTC,CASRSRPGLSYEQYF
NA,TRBJ1-2,many,TRBV19,TGTGCCAGTATCCCCCCCGGCGGCTATGGCTACACCTTC,CASIPPGGYGYTF
NA,TRBJ2-2,many,TRBV28,TGTGCCAGCAGTCCGGTTGGGTTGGTTCTGAACACCGGGGAGCTGTTTTTT,CASSPVGLVLNTGELFF
NA,TRBJ1-1,many,TRBV19,TGTGCCAGTAGTATGGCACTCCGACAGGAGGTTGCTGAAGCTTTCTTT,CASSMALRQEVAEAFF
NA,TRBJ1-4,many,TRBV6-1,TGTGCCAGCAGTCCCCGTGGCGCGAATGAAAAACTGTTTTTT,CASSPRGANEKLFF
NA,TRBJ2-7,many,TRBV28,TGTGCCAGCACCCCCGCGGACCTAAGCTCCTACGAGCAGTACTTC,CASTPADLSSYEQYF
NA,TRBJ1-1,few,TRBV5-1,TGTGCCAGCAGCTTAAGACACCTTGAACGGGCTTTCTTT,CASSLRHLERAFF
TRBD2,TRBJ2-1,few,TRBV4-2,TGTGCCAGCAGCCAAGAGCTAGCGGGCCCCAGGTTTGAGCAGTTCTTC,CASSQELAGPRFEQFF
NA,TRBJ1-2,many,TRBV24-1,TGTGCCACCAGTGCCCAGTATGGCTACACCTTC,CATSAQYGYTF
NA,TRBJ1-1,many,TRBV5-1,TGCGCCAGCAGCTTGGTCCCACAGGGTATGAACACTGAAGCTTTCTTT,CASSLVPQGMNTEAFF
TRBD1,TRBJ1-2,many,TRBV19,TGTGCCAGTAGTGCCCGGGACAGGGTTCCGTATGGCTACACCTTC,CASSARDRVPYGYTF
NA,TRBJ2-7,many,TRBV6-1,TGTGCCAGCAGTGAAGCAGTTGGGAACGAGCAGTACTTC,CASSEAVGNEQYF
NA,TRBJ2-1,many,TRBV6-1,TGTGCGGCCTCCCTAAGCTCCTACAATGAGCAGTTCTTC,CAASLSSYNEQFF
TRBD2,TRBJ2-1,many,TRBV6-2/TRBV6-3,TGTGCCAGCAGTTATCGGGTAATAGCGGGAGTTGAGCAGTTCTTC,CASSYRVIAGVEQFF
TRBD2,TRBJ2-3,many,TRBV11-3,TGTGCCAGCAGCTTAGAAGACCGGGGGAGCGGGGCAGATACGCAGTATTTT,CASSLEDRGSGADTQYF
NA,TRBJ2-2,few,TRBV18,TGTGCCAGCAAAAGCTTCCAAGCCACGACCGGGGAGCTGTTTTTT,CASKSFQATTGELFF
TRBD1,TRBJ1-2,many,TRBV5-1,TGCGCCAGCAGTTTTACGACGGACAGGGGGCCGCCTAACTATGGCTACACCTTC,CASSFTTDRGPPNYGYTF
NA,TRBJ1-5,many,TRBV24-1,TGTGCCACCAGTGATTTGCTGGTTAATCAGCCCCAGCATTTT,CATSDLLVNQPQHF
NA,TRBJ2-3,many,TRBV6-1,TGTGCCAGCAAGATGGGCCTCACAGATACGCAGTATTTT,CASKMGLTDTQYF
NA,TRBJ2-1,many,TRBV9,TGTGCCAGCAGCGTAGGGGGTGGGTACTACAATGAGCAGTTCTTC,CASSVGGGYYNEQFF
NA,TRBJ2-5,many,TRBV6-5,TGTGCCAGCAGTTACTCCGGAACCCCCCAAGAGACCCAGTACTTC,CASSYSGTPQETQYF
TRBD1,TRBJ1-2,many,TRBV28,TGTGCCAGCACCGCGGTCGGACAGGGGGTATACTATGGCTACACCTTC,CASTAVGQGVYYGYTF
NA,TRBJ1-2,many,TRBV15,TGTGCCACCAGCGGAAGGATCTTTGATGGCTACACCTTC,CATSGRIFDGYTF
NA,TRBJ2-6,many,TRBV5-1,TGCGCCAGCAGCTTTCGGGCAGAACCCTCTGGGGCCAACGTCCTGACTTTC,CASSFRAEPSGANVLTF
TRBD2,TRBJ2-7,many,TRBV27,TGTGCCAGCAGGCTAGCGGGATATTCCTACGAGCAGTACTTC,CASRLAGYSYEQYF
NA,TRBJ2-3,many,TRBV2,TGTGCCAGCAGTGAGCGGGATCGGACAGATACGCAGTATTTT,CASSERDRTDTQYF
TRBD1,TRBJ1-2,few,TRBV5-1,TGCGCCAGCAGCCCCGGGACAGTTGATGGCTACACCTTC,CASSPGTVDGYTF
TRBD2,TRBJ2-7,many,TRBV20-1,TGCAGTGCTGGCCCGGGGGGGACCTACGAGCAGTACTTC,CSAGPGGTYEQYF
NA,TRBJ2-3,NA,TRBV7-8,TGTGCCAGCAGCTTTCAACTAAGCCCATTGGGGGGCACAGATACGCAGTATTTT,CASSFQLSPLGGTDTQYF
NA,TRBJ1-1,many,TRBV12-3/TRBV12-4,TGTGCCAGCAGTTTAAGGGGGGGGATCGAACGCACTGAAGCTTTCTTT,CASSLRGGIERTEAFF
NA,TRBJ1-1,many,TRBV28,TGTGCCAGCAGTCCTTTGGACACTGAAGCTTTCTTT,CASSPLDTEAFF
NA,TRBJ2-5,few,TRBV6-1,TGTGCCAGCAGTCAGGGGGGGACTAGGGGGAAGACCCAGTACTTC,CASSQGGTRGKTQYF
NA,TRBJ1-1,many,TRBV7-6,TGTGCCAGCAGCTTAGGCCCGTTCACTGAAGCTTTCTTT,CASSLGPFTEAFF
TRBD2,TRBJ2-3,many,TRBV11-2,TGTGCCAGCAGCTTAGTTTTCCAGCGGGGAGATACGCAGTATTTT,CASSLVFQRGDTQYF
NA,TRBJ1-5,NA,TRBV19,TGTGCCAGTGCGATTGACGGCAAACGTTATAGCAATCAGCCCCAGCATTTT,CASAIDGKRYSNQPQHF
TRBD2,TRBJ2-3,many,TRBV7-9,TGTGCCAGCTCTGCGGGAGGGCCGGCAGATACGCAGTATTTT,CASSAGGPADTQYF
TRBD2,TRBJ2-3,many,TRBV5-6,TGTGCCAGCTACCCCGGGGCTAGCGGCTTAGGGGCAGATACGCAGTATTTT,CASYPGASGLGADTQYF
TRBD1,TRBJ1-2,many,TRBV27,TGTGCCAGCAGTTTATCCATTTCCCAGACCGGGACAGAGCCCTATGGCTACACCTTC,CASSLSISQTGTEPYGYTF
NA,TRBJ1-5,NA,TRBV18,TGTGCCAGCTCACCACTGGCCCCAGAGAGCAATCAGCCCCAGCATTTT,CASSPLAPESNQPQHF
NA,TRBJ1-5,NA,TRBV7-9,TGTGCCAGCAGCTCACGGGACAAGCGGAGCAATCAGCCCCAGCATTTT,CASSSRDKRSNQPQHF
NA,TRBJ2-4,NA,TRBV6-1,TGTGCCAGTAAGGAACGGGAGATGGCCAAAAACATTCAGTACTTC,CASKEREMAKNIQYF
NA,TRBJ2-1,many,TRBV2,TGTGCCAGCAGCGGTTACAATGAGCAGTTCTTC,CASSGYNEQFF
NA,TRBJ1-1,few,TRBV5-5,TGTGCCAGCAGCTTTATGGGCAGGGAAGCTTTCTTT,CASSFMGREAFF
TRBD1,TRBJ2-7,NA,TRBV10-3,TGTGCCACCCGGGACAGGGAGTTCTACGAGCAGTACTTC,CATRDREFYEQYF
NA,TRBJ1-2,many,TRBV28,TGTGCCAGCAAGCTGACAGACCTGGCTAACTATGGCTACACCTTC,CASKLTDLANYGYTF
NA,TRBJ1-2,many,TRBV5-1,TGCGCCAGCAGCTTGAGGGGCCCAGGGGATGGCTACACCTTC,CASSLRGPGDGYTF
NA,TRBJ2-1,many,TRBV6-1,TGTGCCAGCACCGGTCCTCTGAATGAGCAGTTCTTC,CASTGPLNEQFF
TRBD2,TRBJ2-1,many,TRBV6-1,TGTGCCAGCAGATCGGGACTAGCGGGTCGGAATGAGCAGTTCTTC,CASRSGLAGRNEQFF